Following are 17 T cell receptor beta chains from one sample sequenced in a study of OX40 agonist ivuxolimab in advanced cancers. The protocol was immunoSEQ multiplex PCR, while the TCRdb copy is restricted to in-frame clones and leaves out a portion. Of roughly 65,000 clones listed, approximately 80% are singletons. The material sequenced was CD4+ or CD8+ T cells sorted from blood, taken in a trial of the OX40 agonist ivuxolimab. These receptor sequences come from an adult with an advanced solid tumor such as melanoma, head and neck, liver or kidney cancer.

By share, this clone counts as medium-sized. The CDR3 region has the DNA TGTGCCAGCAGCTTGGGACAGGGATTTTATAATTCACCCCTCCACTTT. Protein sequence: CASSLGQGFYNSPLHF. The genes are TRBV7-9 and TRBJ1-6, with 9 nucleotides matching TRBD1. V was pared by 3 bases and J by 4 bases, with 4 bases of the junction left unmatched. The CDR3 sequence is 16 residues long. CDR1 and CDR2 from the germline V gene are SEHNR and FQNEAQ (reference sequence). Based on the CDR3 plus reference TRBV7-9 and TRBJ1-6, the full variable domain is DTGVSQNPRHKITKRGQNVTFRCDPISEHNRLYWYRQTLGQGPEFLTYFQNEAQLEKSRLLSDRFSAERPKGSFSTLEIQRTEQGDSAMYLCASSLGQGFYNSPLHFGNGTRLTVT.

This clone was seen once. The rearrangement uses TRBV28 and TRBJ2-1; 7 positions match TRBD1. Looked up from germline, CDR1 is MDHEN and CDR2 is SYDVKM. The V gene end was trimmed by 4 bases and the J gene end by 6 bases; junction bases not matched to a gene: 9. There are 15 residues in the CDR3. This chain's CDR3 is CASSSTGRAINEQFF. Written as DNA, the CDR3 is TGTGCCAGCAGTTCGACAGGGCGAGCCATCAATGAGCAGTTCTTC.

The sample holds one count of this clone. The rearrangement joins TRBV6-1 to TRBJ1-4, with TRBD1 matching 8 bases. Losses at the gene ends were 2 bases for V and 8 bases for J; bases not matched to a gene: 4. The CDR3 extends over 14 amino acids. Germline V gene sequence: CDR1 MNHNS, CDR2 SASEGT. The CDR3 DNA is TGTGCCAGCAGTGAAAACAGGGGGGGCGAAAAACTGTTTTTT. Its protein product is CASSENRGGEKLFF.

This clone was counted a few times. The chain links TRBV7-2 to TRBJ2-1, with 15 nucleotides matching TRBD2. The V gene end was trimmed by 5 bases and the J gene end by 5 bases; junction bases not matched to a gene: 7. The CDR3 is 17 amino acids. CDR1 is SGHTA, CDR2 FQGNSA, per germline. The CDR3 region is CASSLRTSGGADNEQFF. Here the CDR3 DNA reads TGTGCCAGCAGCCTGAGGACTAGCGGGGGGGCCGACAATGAGCAGTTCTTC.

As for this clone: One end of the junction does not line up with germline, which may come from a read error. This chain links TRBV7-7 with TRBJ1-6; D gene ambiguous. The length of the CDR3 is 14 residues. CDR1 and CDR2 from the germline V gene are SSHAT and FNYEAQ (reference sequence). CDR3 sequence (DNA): TGTGCTAGCAGCTTAGGGAACGATAATTCACCCCTCCACTTT. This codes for CASSLGNDNSPLHF.

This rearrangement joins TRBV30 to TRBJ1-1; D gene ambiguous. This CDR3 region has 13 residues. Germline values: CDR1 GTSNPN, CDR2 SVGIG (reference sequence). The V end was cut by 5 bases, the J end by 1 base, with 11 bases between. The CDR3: CAWSTRENTEAFF. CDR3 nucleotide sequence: TGTGCCTGGTCCACGCGTGAGAACACTGAAGCTTTCTTT.

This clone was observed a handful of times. CDR3 amino acids: CASSNDRLVLHF. As DNA, the CDR3 is TGTGCCAGTAGTAACGACCGTCTCGTCCTCCACTTT. This chain uses TRBV19 with TRBJ1-6; D is unresolved. The V end lost 4 bases, the J end lost 15 bases, and 13 bases lay between the germline ends. Germline CDR1 LNHDA, CDR2 SQIVND (reference sequence). The CDR3 consists of 12 residues.

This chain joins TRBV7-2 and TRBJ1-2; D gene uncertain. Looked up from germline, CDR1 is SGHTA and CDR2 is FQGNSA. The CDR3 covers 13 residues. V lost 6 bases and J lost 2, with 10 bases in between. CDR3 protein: CASSSQMNYGYTF. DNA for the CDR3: TGTGCCAGCAGTTCCCAGATGAACTATGGCTACACCTTC.

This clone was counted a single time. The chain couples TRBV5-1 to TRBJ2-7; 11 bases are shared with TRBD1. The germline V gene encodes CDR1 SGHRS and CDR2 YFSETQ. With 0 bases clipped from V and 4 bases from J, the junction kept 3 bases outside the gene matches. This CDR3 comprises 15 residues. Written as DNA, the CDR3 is TGCGCCAGCAGCTTGGATGGGACAGGGGGGTACGAGCAGTACTTC. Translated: CASSLDGTGGYEQYF.

The CDR3: CASSLTGWEETQYF. The CDR3 nucleotides are TGCGCCAGCAGCTTGACAGGGTGGGAGGAGACCCAGTACTTC. The V gene is TRBV5-1, the J gene TRBJ2-5; possible D gene TRBD1, 6 bases. V was cut by 1 base and J by 5 bases, with 12 bases left in between. This CDR3 spans 14 amino acids. Germline values: CDR1 SGHRS, CDR2 YFSETQ.

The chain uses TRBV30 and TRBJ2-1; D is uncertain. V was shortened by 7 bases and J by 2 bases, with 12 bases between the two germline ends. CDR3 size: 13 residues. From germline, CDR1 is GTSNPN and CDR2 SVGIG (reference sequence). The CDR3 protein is CAFSWGTYNEQFF. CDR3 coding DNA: TGTGCCTTCTCTTGGGGAACCTACAATGAGCAGTTCTTC.

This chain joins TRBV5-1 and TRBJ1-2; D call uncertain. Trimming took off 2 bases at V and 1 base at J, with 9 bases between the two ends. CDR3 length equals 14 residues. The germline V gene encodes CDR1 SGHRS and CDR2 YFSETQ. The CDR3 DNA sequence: TGCGCCAGCAGCTTAGGAGATTTTAACTATGGCTACACCTTC. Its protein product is CASSLGDFNYGYTF.

The CDR3: CASSQTPSGRTTDTQYF. The CDR3, as DNA: TGCGCCAGCAGCCAGACCCCTAGCGGGAGGACGACAGATACGCAGTATTTT. The chain is built from TRBV4-1 and TRBJ2-3; 11 bases are a match to TRBD2. Germline V gene lookup returns CDR1 MGHRA and CDR2 YSYEKL. The CDR3 sequence is 17 residues long. Trimming removed 3 bases from V and 3 bases from J; junction bases left unmatched: 8.

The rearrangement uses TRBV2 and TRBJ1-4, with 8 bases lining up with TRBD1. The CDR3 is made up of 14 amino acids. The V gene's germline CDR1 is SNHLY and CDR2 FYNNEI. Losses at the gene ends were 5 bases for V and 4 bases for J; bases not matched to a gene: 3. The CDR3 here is CASSRTGFNEKLFF. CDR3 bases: TGTGCCAGCAGTCGGACAGGGTTTAATGAAAAACTGTTTTTT. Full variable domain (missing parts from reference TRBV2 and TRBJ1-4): EPEVTQTPSHQVTQMGQEVILRCVPISNHLYFYWYRQILGQKVEFLVSFYNNEISEKSEIFDDQFSVERPDGSNFTLKIRSTKLEDSAMYFCASSRTGFNEKLFFGSGTQLSVL.

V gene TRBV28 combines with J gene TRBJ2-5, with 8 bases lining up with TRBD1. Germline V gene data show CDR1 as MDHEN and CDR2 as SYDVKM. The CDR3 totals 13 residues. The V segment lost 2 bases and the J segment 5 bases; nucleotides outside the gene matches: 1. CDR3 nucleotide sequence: TGTGCCAGCAGTTTAGGGGACAGGGAGACCCAGTACTTC. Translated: CASSLGDRETQYF. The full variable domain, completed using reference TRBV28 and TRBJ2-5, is DVKVTQSSRYLVKRTGEKVFLECVQDMDHENMFWYRQDPGLGLRLIYFSYDVKMKEKGDIPEGYSVSREKKERFSLILESASTNQTSMYLCASSLGDRETQYFGPGTRLLVL.

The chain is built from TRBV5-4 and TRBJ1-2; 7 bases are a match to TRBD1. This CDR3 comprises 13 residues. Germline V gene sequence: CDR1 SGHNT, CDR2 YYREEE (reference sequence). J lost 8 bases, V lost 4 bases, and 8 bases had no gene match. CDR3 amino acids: CASSPPTGQGYTF. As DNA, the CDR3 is TGTGCCAGCAGCCCCCCGACAGGGCAAGGCTACACCTTC.

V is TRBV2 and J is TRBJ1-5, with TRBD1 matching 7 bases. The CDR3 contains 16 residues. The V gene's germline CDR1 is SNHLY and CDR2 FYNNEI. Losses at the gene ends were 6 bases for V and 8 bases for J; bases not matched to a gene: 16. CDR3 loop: CASRGTPTGKLEPQHF. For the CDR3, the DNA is TGTGCCAGCAGAGGTACCCCGACAGGGAAACTCGAGCCCCAGCATTTT.